This T cell receptor beta chain came from a study of cytomegalovirus exposure and HLA in healthy donors. Study-wide background: The 120 validation repertoires matched the 650 to 850 first-cohort repertoires in platform, a later analysis reported.

V lost 6 bases and J lost 7, with 10 bases in between. This CDR3 has 13 amino acids. CDR1 and CDR2 from the germline V gene are MNHEY and SMNVEV (reference sequence). Notes on the study in general: About 180 TCR beta chains were listed as cytomegalovirus-associated. The TCR clusters that emerged in the first cohort tended, a later analysis found, to co-occur in the 120 or so validation repertoires.

This clone was observed a few times. Its cognate antigen is unknown. Method: immunoSEQ multiplex PCR; TCRdb's copy keeps in-frame clones and lacks some. The table includes around 150,000 clones, almost 90% detected once. Sample: PBMCs. This TCR was sampled from a woman between 18 and 29 years old in good health and CMV-seropositive. The chain carries TRBV27 and TRBJ1-6, with a weak D call TRBD1 (5 bases). CDR3 protein: CASSQGRNSPLHF. The CDR3 nucleotides read TGTGCCAGCAGCCAGGGTAGGAATTCACCCCTCCACTTT.